The sample holds a few counts of the clone carrying this TCR beta chain. Assay: immunoSEQ multiplex PCR; the TCRdb copy retains only in-frame clones and omits some. Of 10,000 to 15,000 clones in the sample, about two thirds were seen once. This specimen belongs to a study of neoadjuvant nivolumab and ipilimumab in lung cancer. Sequenced here: peripheral blood, sampled after neoadjuvant nivolumab, alone or with ipilimumab, at or shortly before surgery. The TCR originated in an adult with non-small cell lung cancer.

CDR3 in DNA: TGTGCCAGCAGTCCCGGGACAGGGGGCACTGAAGCTTTCTTT. Amino acids: CASSPGTGGTEAFF. The V call is TRBV6-4, the J call TRBJ1-1, with 11 bases lining up with TRBD1. The germline V gene encodes CDR1 MRHNA and CDR2 SNTAGT. This CDR3 region has 14 residues. Losses at the gene ends were 5 bases for V and 4 bases for J; bases not matched to a gene: 3.